The rows below give T cell receptor beta chains drawn from one sample of a study of blood T cell repertoires in COVID-19. Generated by immunoSEQ multiplex PCR, the TCRdb table keeps only in-frame clones and is missing some. In the table there are fewer than 500,000 clones, 85% to 90% of which are singletons. The sequenced sample consisted of peripheral blood. Receptor source: a woman in her twenties or thirties with acute or convalescent COVID-19. CDR3s leave out the opening cysteine and the closing phenylalanine or tryptophan. Fields, in order: clone size, V gene, J gene, CDR3 protein. Some rows mark clone size as missing; the rest say once, few, many or name a class of expanded clone.

clone size: .; V gene: TRBV15; J gene: TRBJ1-2; CDR3 protein: ATSRPVVTNYGYT
clone size: .; V gene: TRBV28; J gene: TRBJ2-3; CDR3 protein: ASRRTGASTDTQY
clone size: .; V gene: TRBV7-9; J gene: TRBJ2-3; CDR3 protein: ASSLVNWDRVYPDTQY
clone size: few; V gene: TRBV12-3/TRBV12-4; J gene: TRBJ2-5; CDR3 protein: AIRQAGQETQY
clone size: .; V gene: TRBV30; J gene: TRBJ1-1; CDR3 protein: AWTQDSQAF
clone size: .; V gene: TRBV27; J gene: TRBJ2-1; CDR3 protein: ASKRGSEQF
clone size: .; V gene: TRBV28; J gene: TRBJ1-6; CDR3 protein: ATDGRQGYNSPLH
clone size: .; V gene: TRBV5-4; J gene: TRBJ1-4; CDR3 protein: ASSLLGTGNEKLF
clone size: .; V gene: TRBV2; J gene: TRBJ1-2; CDR3 protein: ASSKDRGPGGYT
clone size: .; V gene: TRBV5-1; J gene: TRBJ2-7; CDR3 protein: ASSSEPGQGYSYEQY
clone size: .; V gene: TRBV23-1; J gene: TRBJ1-2; CDR3 protein: ASSKRGIGTSEGYT
clone size: .; V gene: TRBV25-1; J gene: TRBJ2-5; CDR3 protein: ASSESATEETQY
clone size: .; V gene: TRBV30; J gene: TRBJ2-1; CDR3 protein: AWSLGTVRAGEQF
clone size: .; V gene: TRBV2; J gene: TRBJ2-1; CDR3 protein: ASRSSGGAYNEQF
clone size: .; V gene: TRBV5-1; J gene: TRBJ2-2; CDR3 protein: ASSLAGDGTGELF
clone size: .; V gene: TRBV29-1; J gene: TRBJ1-1; CDR3 protein: SASGTMGETEAF
clone size: .; V gene: TRBV5-5; J gene: TRBJ2-4; CDR3 protein: ASGPPQGIAKNIQY
clone size: .; V gene: TRBV6-5; J gene: TRBJ2-7; CDR3 protein: ASRRRQGALEQY
clone size: .; V gene: TRBV29-1; J gene: TRBJ1-1; CDR3 protein: SVSGTSTTNTEAF
clone size: .; V gene: TRBV24-1; J gene: TRBJ2-3; CDR3 protein: ATSGYSPSGPSYLTDTQY
clone size: .; V gene: TRBV30; J gene: TRBJ2-7; CDR3 protein: AWTPQAGLTGY
clone size: .; V gene: TRBV10-3; J gene: TRBJ2-3; CDR3 protein: AIRDRGFSSTDTQY
clone size: .; V gene: TRBV30; J gene: TRBJ2-6; CDR3 protein: AWSVLGLSGANVLT
clone size: .; V gene: TRBV21-1; J gene: TRBJ2-7; CDR3 protein: ASSKDRVSYEQY
clone size: .; V gene: TRBV28; J gene: TRBJ2-1; CDR3 protein: ASTMGQGFVNEQF
clone size: .; V gene: TRBV6-6; J gene: TRBJ2-5; CDR3 protein: ASSTRTSGGGETQY
clone size: .; V gene: TRBV5-5; J gene: TRBJ1-1; CDR3 protein: ASSLGLPGTEAF
clone size: once; V gene: TRBV6-1; J gene: TRBJ2-7; CDR3 protein: ASSEAAGMTRWYEQY
clone size: .; V gene: TRBV27; J gene: TRBJ2-5; CDR3 protein: ASRSQEQETQY